These T cell receptor beta chains were read from a single sample in a study of T-cell reconstitution after alpha-beta-depleted transplantation in children. TCRdb reprocessed the PCR reads via MiXCR and lists one record per CDR3 protein. Of around 490,000 distinct CDR3 sequences in the sample, 11% are singletons; the top ten hold approximately 15%. Here the sequenced sample was PBMCs, mostly from graft donor cells, taken 180 days after TCRalphabeta/CD19-depleted stem cell transplant. All receptors derive from a female patient aged 2-9 years who had a stem cell transplant for aplastic anemia, so the T cells may come from the graft donor. CDR3s include the opening cysteine and the closing phenylalanine or tryptophan. The D gene is left open where the match is weak. Expanded clones get a size class; other rows say once, few or many, or leave the size out.

TRBV2,NA,NA,TRBJ2-7,CASSERDYEQYF,TGTGCCAGCAGTGAGAGGGACTACGAGCAGTACTTC
TRBV6-2/TRBV6-3,NA,few,TRBJ2-1,CASSPRHGSYNEQFF,TGTGCCAGCAGTCCTCGACACGGCTCCTACAATGAGCAGTTCTTC
TRBV5-1,TRBD2,few,TRBJ2-2,CASSLTSDPGELFF,TGCGCCAGCAGCTTGACTAGCGACCCCGGGGAGCTGTTTTTT
TRBV4-2,TRBD1,NA,TRBJ2-2,CASSQVATGQGSTGELFF,TGTGCCAGCAGCCAAGTGGCGACGGGACAGGGGTCCACCGGGGAGCTGTTTTTT
TRBV20-1,TRBD2,few,TRBJ2-1,CSARDFLAGPLTYNEQFF,TGCAGTGCTAGAGATTTCCTAGCGGGACCCCTAACCTACAATGAGCAGTTCTTC
TRBV6-5,TRBD1,NA,TRBJ2-5,CASSYFSETGGLEETQYF,TGTGCCAGCAGTTACTTTTCCGAGACAGGGGGGTTGGAAGAGACCCAGTACTTC
TRBV27,TRBD1,NA,TRBJ1-2,CASRSLQGNYGYTF,TGTGCCAGCCGTAGTCTACAGGGGAACTATGGCTACACCTTC
TRBV20-1,NA,few,TRBJ1-5,CSARDSGGWQPQHF,TGCAGTGCTAGAGATTCTGGGGGCTGGCAGCCCCAGCATTTT
TRBV25-1,NA,NA,TRBJ2-1,CASSEWGEEIYNEQFF,TGTGCCAGCAGTGAATGGGGGGAGGAAATCTACAATGAGCAGTTCTTC
TRBV28,NA,few,TRBJ2-2,CASSSRTNTGELFF,TGTGCCAGCAGTTCCCGGACAAACACCGGGGAGCTGTTTTTT
TRBV29-1,TRBD2,few,TRBJ2-1,CSVEGAVAGVGPYNEQFF,TGCAGCGTCGAGGGGGCGGTAGCGGGAGTTGGACCCTACAATGAGCAGTTCTTC
TRBV20-1,NA,NA,TRBJ1-2,CSAYDSWAAYGYTF,TGCAGTGCTTATGACAGTTGGGCGGCCTATGGCTACACCTTC
TRBV27,NA,NA,TRBJ2-4,CASSTLGVAKNIQYF,TGTGCCAGCTCCACCCTCGGAGTAGCCAAAAACATTCAGTACTTC
TRBV6-5,NA,many,TRBJ2-1,CASSYSSGPYNEQFF,TGTGCCAGCAGTTACTCCAGCGGGCCCTACAATGAGCAGTTCTTC
TRBV5-6,NA,few,TRBJ2-3,CASEFRDGWDTQYF,TGTGCCAGCGAGTTCCGGGACGGATGGGATACGCAGTATTTT
TRBV28,NA,few,TRBJ1-5,CASIRAPPTEIIANQPQHF,TGTGCCAGCATCCGTGCCCCACCGACAGAAATTATAGCCAATCAGCCCCAGCATTTT
TRBV5-5,TRBD2,NA,TRBJ2-7,CASSLVTSGPYEQYF,TGTGCCAGCAGCTTGGTCACTAGCGGTCCCTACGAGCAGTACTTC
TRBV12-3/TRBV12-4,NA,many,TRBJ2-5,CASRKGGGETQYF,TGTGCCAGCAGGAAAGGGGGTGGAGAGACCCAGTACTTC
TRBV18,TRBD2,NA,TRBJ2-3,CASSLRLAGVSDTQYF,TGTGCCAGCTCACTACGACTAGCGGGAGTTTCGGATACGCAGTATTTT
TRBV6-5,TRBD2,many,TRBJ2-3,CASSSSGRAVDTQYF,TGTGCCAGCAGTTCTAGCGGGAGGGCCGTAGATACGCAGTATTTT
TRBV6-5,NA,few,TRBJ2-3,CASRPYRGGTDTQYF,TGTGCCAGCAGGCCCTACCGAGGGGGCACAGATACGCAGTATTTT
TRBV20-1,NA,few,TRBJ1-6,CSAREFGTYNSPLHF,TGCAGTGCTAGAGAGTTCGGCACCTATAATTCACCCCTCCACTTT
TRBV7-6,NA,NA,TRBJ1-3,CASGRILPGTFSGNTIYF,TGTGCCAGCGGACGAATTTTGCCCGGGACTTTCTCTGGAAACACCATATATTTT
TRBV5-6,TRBD2,few,TRBJ2-5,CASSAGLAGQETQYF,TGTGCCAGCAGCGCGGGACTAGCGGGGCAAGAGACCCAGTACTTC
TRBV30,NA,NA,TRBJ1-5,CAWSVDTHQPQHF,TGTGCCTGGAGTGTGGACACCCATCAGCCCCAGCATTTT
TRBV15,TRBD1,NA,TRBJ2-7,CATSTRTGAYEQYF,TGTGCCACCAGCACCCGGACAGGAGCCTACGAGCAGTACTTC
TRBV29-1,TRBD1,NA,TRBJ1-1,CSVTRTGGNTEAFF,TGCAGCGTTACCCGGACAGGGGGAAACACTGAAGCTTTCTTT
TRBV7-9,NA,NA,TRBJ2-7,CASSPQKGAYEQYF,TGTGCCAGCAGCCCCCAAAAGGGGGCCTACGAGCAGTACTTC
TRBV24-1,NA,few,TRBJ2-2,CATSEPGTSNTGELFF,TGTGCCACCAGTGAGCCCGGGACCTCCAACACCGGGGAGCTGTTTTTT
TRBV19,NA,NA,TRBJ1-5,CASGNWTEATLPQHF,TGTGCCAGTGGCAACTGGACAGAAGCAACGTTGCCCCAGCATTTT
TRBV6-1,NA,few,TRBJ1-3,CASSEEHLSGSGNTIYF,TGTGCCAGCAGTGAGGAACACTTGTCTGGCTCTGGAAACACCATATATTTT
TRBV9,TRBD1,NA,TRBJ2-7,CASSLGQGRYEQYF,TGTGCCAGCAGCCTCGGACAGGGGCGGTACGAGCAGTACTTC
TRBV20-1,NA,NA,TRBJ2-7,CSARDRVSRSPLSYEQYF,TGCAGTGCTAGAGATCGGGTAAGCCGGTCCCCTCTGTCCTACGAGCAGTACTTC
TRBV2,NA,few,TRBJ2-6,CARSSAGANVLTF,TGTGCCAGGAGCTCGGCCGGGGCCAACGTCCTGACTTTC
TRBV3-1,NA,NA,TRBJ2-6,CASSQRDHSGANVLTF,TGTGCCAGCAGCCAAAGGGATCACTCTGGGGCCAACGTCCTGACTTTC
TRBV29-1,NA,NA,TRBJ2-7,CSVEGHSSSYEQYF,TGCAGCGTTGAGGGTCACAGCTCAAGCTACGAGCAGTACTTC
TRBV12-3/TRBV12-4,TRBD1,few,TRBJ1-5,CASSTDRGEPQHF,TGTGCCAGCAGTACTGACAGGGGGGAGCCCCAGCATTTT
TRBV5-5,NA,NA,TRBJ2-2,CASALRLISGELFF,TGTGCCAGCGCCCTGAGGCTCATCTCCGGGGAGCTGTTTTTT
TRBV18,NA,NA,TRBJ1-1,CASSPPGGLSMNTEAFF,TGTGCCAGCTCACCACCTGGGGGGCTGAGTATGAACACTGAAGCTTTCTTT
TRBV6-2/TRBV6-3,TRBD2,NA,TRBJ2-1,CASSYSTTSANYNEQFF,TGTGCCAGCAGTTACTCGACGACTAGCGCGAACTACAATGAGCAGTTCTTC
TRBV29-1,NA,few,TRBJ2-5,CSVDRLGETQYF,TGCAGCGTAGACAGGCTTGGGGAGACCCAGTACTTC